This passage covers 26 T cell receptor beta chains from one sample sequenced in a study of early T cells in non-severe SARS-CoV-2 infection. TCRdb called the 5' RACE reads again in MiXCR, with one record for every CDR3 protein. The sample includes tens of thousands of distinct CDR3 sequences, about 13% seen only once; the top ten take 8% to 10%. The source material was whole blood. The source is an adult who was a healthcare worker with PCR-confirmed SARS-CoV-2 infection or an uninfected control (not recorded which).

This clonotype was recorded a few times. The CDR3 loop reads CASSLGVQGPGKEEQYF. The CDR3 DNA follows: TGTGCCAGCAGCTTAGGGGTTCAAGGACCGGGAAAGGAGGAGCAGTACTTC. The chain recombines TRBV7-9 with TRBJ2-7; D may be TRBD2 (5 bases). The CDR3 length is 17 residues. Germline CDR1 SEHNR, CDR2 FQNEAQ (reference sequence). V was shortened by 1 base and J by 7 bases, with 23 bases between the two germline ends. The full variable domain, in which reference TRBV7-9 and TRBJ2-7 provide the parts outside the CDR3, is DTGVSQNPRHKITKRGQNVTFRCDPISEHNRLYWYRQTLGQGPEFLTYFQNEAQLEKSRLLSDRFSAERPKGSFSTLEIQRTEQGDSAMYLCASSLGVQGPGKEEQYFGPGTRLTVT.

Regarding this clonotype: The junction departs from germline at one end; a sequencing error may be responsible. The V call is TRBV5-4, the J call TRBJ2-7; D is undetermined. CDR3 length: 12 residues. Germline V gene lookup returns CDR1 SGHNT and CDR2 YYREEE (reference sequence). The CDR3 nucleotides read TGTGCCAGCAGCTTGGAGGGCACCCCTAAGCTGTTC. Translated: CASSLEGTPKLF. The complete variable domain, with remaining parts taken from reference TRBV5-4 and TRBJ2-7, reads ETGVTQSPTHLIKTRGQQVTLRCSSQSGHNTVSWYQQALGQGPQFIFQYYREEENGRGNFPPRFSGLQFPNYSSELNVNALELDDSALYLCASSLEGTPKLFGPGTRLTVT.

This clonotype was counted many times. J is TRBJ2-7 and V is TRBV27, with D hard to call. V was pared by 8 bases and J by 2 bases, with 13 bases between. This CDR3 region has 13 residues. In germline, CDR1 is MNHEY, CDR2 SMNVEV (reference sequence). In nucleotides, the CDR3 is TGTGCCAGCTCCCGGCAGGCCCCCTACGAGCAGTACTTC. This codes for CASSRQAPYEQYF.

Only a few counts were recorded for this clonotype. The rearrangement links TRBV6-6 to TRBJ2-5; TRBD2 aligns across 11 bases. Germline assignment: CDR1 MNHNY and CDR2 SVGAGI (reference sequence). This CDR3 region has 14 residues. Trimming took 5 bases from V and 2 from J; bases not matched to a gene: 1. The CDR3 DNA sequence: TGTGCCAGCAGTCGGACTAGCGGGCAAGAGACCCAGTACTTC. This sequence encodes CASSRTSGQETQYF.

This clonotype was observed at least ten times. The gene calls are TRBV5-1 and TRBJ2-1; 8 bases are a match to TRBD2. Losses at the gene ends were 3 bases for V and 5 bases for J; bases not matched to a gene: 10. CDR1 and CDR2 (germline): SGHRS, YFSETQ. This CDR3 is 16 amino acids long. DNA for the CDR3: TGCGCCAGCAGCTGGGTGATAGGAGCGGGAGACAATGAGCAGTTCTTC. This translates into CASSWVIGAGDNEQFF.

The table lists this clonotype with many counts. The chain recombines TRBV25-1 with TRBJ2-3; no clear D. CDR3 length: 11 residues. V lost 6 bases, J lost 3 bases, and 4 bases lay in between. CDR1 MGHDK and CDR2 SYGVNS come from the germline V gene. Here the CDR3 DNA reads TGTGCCAGCAGGGGGACAGATACGCAGTATTTT. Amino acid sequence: CASRGTDTQYF.

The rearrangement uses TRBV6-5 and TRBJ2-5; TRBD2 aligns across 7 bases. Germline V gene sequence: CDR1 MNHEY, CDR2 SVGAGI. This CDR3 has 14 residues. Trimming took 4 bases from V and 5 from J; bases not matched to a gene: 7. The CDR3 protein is CASSSGLKAETQYF. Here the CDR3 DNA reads TGTGCCAGCAGTTCGGGACTAAAAGCGGAGACCCAGTACTTC.

In DNA, the CDR3 is TGCGCCAGCAGCCAAGTTGGGAAGAATGAGCAGTTCTTC. Its protein product is CASSQVGKNEQFF. The chain employs TRBV4-1 and TRBJ2-1; D ambiguous. Germline V gene lookup returns CDR1 MGHRA and CDR2 YSYEKL. V dropped 1 base and J dropped 7 bases, with 8 bases sitting between them. The CDR3 length is 13 residues.

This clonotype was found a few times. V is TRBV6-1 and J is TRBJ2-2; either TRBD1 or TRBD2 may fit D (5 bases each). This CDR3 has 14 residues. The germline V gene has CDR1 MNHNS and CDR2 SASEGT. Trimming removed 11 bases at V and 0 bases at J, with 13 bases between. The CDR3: CAVRGRPNTGELFF. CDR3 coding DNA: TGTGCCGTCCGGGGCAGGCCGAACACCGGGGAGCTGTTTTTT.

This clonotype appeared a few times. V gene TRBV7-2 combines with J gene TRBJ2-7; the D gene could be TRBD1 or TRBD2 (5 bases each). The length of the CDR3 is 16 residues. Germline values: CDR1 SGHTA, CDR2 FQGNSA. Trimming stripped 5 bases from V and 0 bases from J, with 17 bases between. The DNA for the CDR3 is TGTGCCAGCAGCGCTACGGGGCTGGTTAGCTCCTACGAGCAGTACTTC. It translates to CASSATGLVSSYEQYF. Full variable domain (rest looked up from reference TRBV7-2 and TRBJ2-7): GAGVSQSPSNKVTEKGKDVELRCDPISGHTALYWYRQSLGQGLEFLIYFQGNSAPDKSGLPSDRFSAERTGGSVSTLTIQRTQQEDSAVYLCASSATGLVSSYEQYFGPGTRLTVT.

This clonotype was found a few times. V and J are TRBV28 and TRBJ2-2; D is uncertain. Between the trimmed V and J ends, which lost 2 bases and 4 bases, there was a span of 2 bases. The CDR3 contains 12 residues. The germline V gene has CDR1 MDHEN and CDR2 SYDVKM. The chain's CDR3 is CASSLVTGELFF. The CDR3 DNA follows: TGTGCCAGCAGTTTAGTCACCGGGGAGCTGTTTTTT.

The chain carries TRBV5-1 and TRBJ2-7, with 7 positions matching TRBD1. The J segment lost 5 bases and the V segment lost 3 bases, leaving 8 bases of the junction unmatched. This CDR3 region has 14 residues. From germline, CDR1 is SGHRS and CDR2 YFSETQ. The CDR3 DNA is TGCGCCAGCAGCTCTCTCACAGGGGCCAACGAGCAGTACTTC. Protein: CASSSLTGANEQYF.

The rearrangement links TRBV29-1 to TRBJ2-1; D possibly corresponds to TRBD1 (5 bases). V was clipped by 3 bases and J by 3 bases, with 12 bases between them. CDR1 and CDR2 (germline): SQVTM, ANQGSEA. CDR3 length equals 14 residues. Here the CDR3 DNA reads TGCAGCGTTGAGGTCGGACAAGACTACAATGAGCAGTTCTTC. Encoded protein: CSVEVGQDYNEQFF.

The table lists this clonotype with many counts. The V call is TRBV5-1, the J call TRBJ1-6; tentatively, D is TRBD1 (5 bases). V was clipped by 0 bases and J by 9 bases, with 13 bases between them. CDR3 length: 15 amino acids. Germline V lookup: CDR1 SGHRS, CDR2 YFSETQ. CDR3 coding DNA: TGCGCCAGCAGCTTGGCCGACAGAGAAGGTTCACCCCTCCACTTT. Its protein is CASSLADREGSPLHF.

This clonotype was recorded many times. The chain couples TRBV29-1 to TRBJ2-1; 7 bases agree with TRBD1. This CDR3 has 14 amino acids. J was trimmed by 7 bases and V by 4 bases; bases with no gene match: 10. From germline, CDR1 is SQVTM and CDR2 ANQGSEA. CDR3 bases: TGCAGCGTTGCAGTAGGGGCCAGGGGGAATGAGCAGTTCTTC. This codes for CSVAVGARGNEQFF.

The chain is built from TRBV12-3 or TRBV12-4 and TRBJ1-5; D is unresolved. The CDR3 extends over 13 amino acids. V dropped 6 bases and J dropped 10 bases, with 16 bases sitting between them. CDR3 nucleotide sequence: TGTGCCAGCAGCCGGACGGTCTTTGGACCCCAGCATTTT. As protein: CASSRTVFGPQHF.

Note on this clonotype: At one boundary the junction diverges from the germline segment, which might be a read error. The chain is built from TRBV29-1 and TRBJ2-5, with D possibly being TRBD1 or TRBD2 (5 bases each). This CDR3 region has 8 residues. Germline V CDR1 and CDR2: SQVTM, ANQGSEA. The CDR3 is CSADPGHF. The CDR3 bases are TGCAGCGCCGATCCGGGGCACTTC.

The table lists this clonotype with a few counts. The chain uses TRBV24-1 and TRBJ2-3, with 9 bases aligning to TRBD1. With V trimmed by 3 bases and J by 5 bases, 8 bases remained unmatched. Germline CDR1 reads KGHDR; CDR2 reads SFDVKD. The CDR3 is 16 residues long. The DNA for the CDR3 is TGTGCCACCAGTGATAACCGGGACAGGGCGGAAGATACGCAGTATTTT. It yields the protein CATSDNRDRAEDTQYF.

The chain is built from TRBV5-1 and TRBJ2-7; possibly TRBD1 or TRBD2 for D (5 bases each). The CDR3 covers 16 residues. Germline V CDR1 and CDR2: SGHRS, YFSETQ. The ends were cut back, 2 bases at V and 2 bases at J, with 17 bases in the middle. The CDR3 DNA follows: TGCGCCAGCAGCTTAGCCTCCGGGACCCCAACCTACGAGCAGTACTTC. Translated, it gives CASSLASGTPTYEQYF.

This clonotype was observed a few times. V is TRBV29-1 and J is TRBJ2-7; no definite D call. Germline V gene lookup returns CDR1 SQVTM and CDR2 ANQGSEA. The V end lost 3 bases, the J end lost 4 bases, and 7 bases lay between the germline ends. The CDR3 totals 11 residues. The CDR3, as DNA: TGCAGCGTTGACCACGGTTACGAGCAGTACTTC. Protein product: CSVDHGYEQYF.

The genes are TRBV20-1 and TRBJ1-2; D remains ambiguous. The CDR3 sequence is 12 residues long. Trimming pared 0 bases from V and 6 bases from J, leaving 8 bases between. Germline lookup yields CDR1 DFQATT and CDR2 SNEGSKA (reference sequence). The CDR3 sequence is CSARDQSDGYTF. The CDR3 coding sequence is TGCAGTGCTAGAGATCAGAGTGATGGCTACACCTTC.

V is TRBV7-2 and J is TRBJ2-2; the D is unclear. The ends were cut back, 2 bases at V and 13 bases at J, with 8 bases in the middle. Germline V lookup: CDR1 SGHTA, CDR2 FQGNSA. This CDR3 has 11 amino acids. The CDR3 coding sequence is TGTGCCAGCAGCTTAACCCATGCGCTGTTTTTT. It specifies CASSLTHALFF.

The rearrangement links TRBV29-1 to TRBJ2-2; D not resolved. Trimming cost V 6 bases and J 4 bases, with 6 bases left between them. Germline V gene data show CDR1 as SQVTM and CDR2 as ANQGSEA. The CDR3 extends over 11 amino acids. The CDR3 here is CSVFTTGELFF. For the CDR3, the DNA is TGCAGCGTCTTTACCACCGGGGAGCTGTTTTTT.

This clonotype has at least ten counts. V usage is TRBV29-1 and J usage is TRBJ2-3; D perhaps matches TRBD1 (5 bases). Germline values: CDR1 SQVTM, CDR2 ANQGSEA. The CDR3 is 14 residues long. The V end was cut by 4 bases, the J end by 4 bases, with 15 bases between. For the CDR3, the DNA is TGCAGCGTTGGTGACTCAAGGGGCCCAGATACGCAGTATTTT. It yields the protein CSVGDSRGPDTQYF.

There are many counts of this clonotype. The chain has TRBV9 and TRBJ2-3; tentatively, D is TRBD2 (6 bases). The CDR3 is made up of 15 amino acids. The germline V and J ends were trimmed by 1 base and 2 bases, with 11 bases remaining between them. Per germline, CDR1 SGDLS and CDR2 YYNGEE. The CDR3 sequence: CASSVSSVHTDTQYF. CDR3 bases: TGTGCCAGCAGCGTATCTAGCGTACACACAGATACGCAGTATTTT.

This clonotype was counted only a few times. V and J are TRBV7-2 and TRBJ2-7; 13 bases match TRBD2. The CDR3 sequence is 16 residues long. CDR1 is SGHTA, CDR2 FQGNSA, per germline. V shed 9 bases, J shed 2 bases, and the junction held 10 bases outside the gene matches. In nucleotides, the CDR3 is TGTGCCAGGAGGACTAGCGGGAGCCATTTCGCCTACGAGCAGTACTTC. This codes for CARRTSGSHFAYEQYF.